Listed below are T cell receptor beta chains from one sample, sequenced in a study of response to subunit inactivated influenza vaccine. TCRdb reprocessed the RT-PCR reads via MiXCR and lists one record per CDR3 protein. The sample contains around 850,000 distinct CDR3 sequences, around a sixth of which appear only once. Sequences were derived from PBMCs from blood, sampled around 5 days after vaccination. The receptor source for this set is a man aged 50 to 60 who received an inactivated influenza vaccine. Both conserved end residues are part of each CDR3. Each record gives: D gene, J gene, clone size, V gene, CDR3 protein, CDR3 DNA. A D gene is named only where the DNA matches it firmly. The size of a clone is reported for some rows only, either as once, few or many, or as a class for expanded clones.

D gene: TRBD1; J gene: TRBJ2-1; clone size: many; V gene: TRBV29-1; CDR3 protein: CSVLKTGTSYNEQFF; CDR3 DNA: TGCAGCGTTTTAAAGACAGGGACATCCTACAATGAGCAGTTCTTC
D gene: NA; J gene: TRBJ2-3; clone size: NA; V gene: TRBV7-2; CDR3 protein: CASSPSGTWGDTQYF; CDR3 DNA: TGTGCCAGCAGCCCCTCGGGGACATGGGGAGATACGCAGTATTTT
D gene: NA; J gene: TRBJ1-6; clone size: NA; V gene: TRBV20-1; CDR3 protein: CSARLTLGNSPLHF; CDR3 DNA: TGCAGTGCTAGGCTTACATTGGGCAATTCACCCCTCCACTTT
D gene: NA; J gene: TRBJ1-4; clone size: many; V gene: TRBV29-1; CDR3 protein: CSVGGVKEKLFF; CDR3 DNA: TGCAGCGTGGGAGGCGTGAAGGAAAAACTGTTTTTT
D gene: NA; J gene: TRBJ1-1; clone size: NA; V gene: TRBV15; CDR3 protein: CATSRLGSEAFF; CDR3 DNA: TGTGCCACCAGCAGACTGGGATCTGAAGCTTTCTTT
D gene: TRBD2; J gene: TRBJ2-1; clone size: NA; V gene: TRBV7-6; CDR3 protein: CASSLDGTSIDEQFF; CDR3 DNA: TGTGCCAGCAGCTTAGACGGGACTAGTATAGATGAGCAGTTCTTC
D gene: TRBD1; J gene: TRBJ2-2; clone size: few; V gene: TRBV7-3; CDR3 protein: CASSLDREGELFF; CDR3 DNA: TGTGCCAGCAGCTTAGACAGGGAGGGGGAGCTGTTTTTT
D gene: TRBD2; J gene: TRBJ2-1; clone size: few; V gene: TRBV7-9; CDR3 protein: CASSLGRDYLEQFF; CDR3 DNA: TGTGCCAGCAGCTTAGGTCGGGACTACCTCGAGCAGTTCTTC
D gene: NA; J gene: TRBJ1-1; clone size: NA; V gene: TRBV10-2; CDR3 protein: CASSESQRGFDTEAFF; CDR3 DNA: TGCGCCAGCAGTGAGTCGCAGCGAGGGTTTGACACTGAAGCTTTCTTT
D gene: NA; J gene: TRBJ2-4; clone size: few; V gene: TRBV5-1; CDR3 protein: CASSLGTLGDPPYNIQYF; CDR3 DNA: TGCGCCAGCAGCTTGGGGACGTTGGGGGACCCGCCGTATAACATTCAGTACTTC
D gene: TRBD2; J gene: TRBJ2-1; clone size: NA; V gene: TRBV3-1; CDR3 protein: CASSQGPAGVGNEQFF; CDR3 DNA: TGTGCCAGCAGCCAAGGCCCTGCGGGAGTGGGCAATGAGCAGTTCTTC
D gene: NA; J gene: TRBJ2-1; clone size: few; V gene: TRBV20-1; CDR3 protein: CSARDLGGVHNEQFF; CDR3 DNA: TGCAGTGCTAGAGATCTGGGGGGAGTCCACAATGAGCAGTTCTTC
D gene: NA; J gene: TRBJ1-1; clone size: NA; V gene: TRBV6-2/TRBV6-3; CDR3 protein: CASSFGLSNTEAFF; CDR3 DNA: TGTGCCAGTTCATTCGGACTTTCGAACACTGAAGCTTTCTTT
D gene: NA; J gene: TRBJ1-5; clone size: NA; V gene: TRBV12-3/TRBV12-4; CDR3 protein: CASSFGRTQHF; CDR3 DNA: TGTGCCAGCAGTTTTGGTAGGACCCAGCATTTT
D gene: TRBD1; J gene: TRBJ1-2; clone size: NA; V gene: TRBV12-3/TRBV12-4; CDR3 protein: CASSGTGGNYGYTF; CDR3 DNA: TGTGCCAGCAGTGGGACAGGGGGCAACTATGGCTACACCTTC
D gene: NA; J gene: TRBJ2-7; clone size: few; V gene: TRBV27; CDR3 protein: CASTRNRLRVGEHEQYF; CDR3 DNA: TGTGCCAGCACCCGAAATAGATTAAGGGTTGGAGAACACGAGCAGTACTTC
D gene: NA; J gene: TRBJ1-2; clone size: many; V gene: TRBV5-1; CDR3 protein: CASSLYGFGYTF; CDR3 DNA: TGCGCCAGCAGCTTGTACGGGTTTGGCTACACCTTC
D gene: TRBD1; J gene: TRBJ2-1; clone size: many; V gene: TRBV12-3/TRBV12-4; CDR3 protein: CASSAGTGGNNEQFF; CDR3 DNA: TGTGCCAGCAGCGCCGGGACAGGGGGCAACAATGAGCAGTTCTTC
D gene: TRBD1; J gene: TRBJ2-1; clone size: many; V gene: TRBV7-2; CDR3 protein: CASSISGTGVYNEQFF; CDR3 DNA: TGTGCCAGCAGCATCTCCGGGACAGGAGTCTACAATGAGCAGTTCTTC
D gene: TRBD1; J gene: TRBJ1-2; clone size: NA; V gene: TRBV20-1; CDR3 protein: CSARDFRTGLGYTF; CDR3 DNA: TGCAGTGCTAGAGATTTTCGGACAGGGCTTGGCTACACCTTC
D gene: NA; J gene: TRBJ1-1; clone size: many; V gene: TRBV5-1; CDR3 protein: CASSDGRNTEAFF; CDR3 DNA: TGCGCCAGCAGCGACGGGAGAAACACTGAAGCTTTCTTT
D gene: TRBD1; J gene: TRBJ2-1; clone size: NA; V gene: TRBV25-1; CDR3 protein: CASWDRGHGNEQFF; CDR3 DNA: TGTGCCAGCTGGGACAGGGGGCATGGCAATGAGCAGTTCTTC
D gene: NA; J gene: TRBJ2-2; clone size: NA; V gene: TRBV4-2; CDR3 protein: CASSQPKGEGTGELFF; CDR3 DNA: TGTGCCAGCAGCCAACCGAAGGGGGAGGGGACCGGGGAGCTGTTTTTT
D gene: NA; J gene: TRBJ2-2; clone size: NA; V gene: TRBV4-1; CDR3 protein: CASSQEFQVAGELFF; CDR3 DNA: TGCGCCAGCAGCCAAGAGTTCCAGGTCGCCGGGGAGCTGTTTTTT
D gene: NA; J gene: TRBJ1-3; clone size: many; V gene: TRBV11-2; CDR3 protein: CASSSTGGQGNTIYF; CDR3 DNA: TGTGCCAGCAGCTCAACCGGGGGGCAGGGAAACACCATATATTTT
D gene: NA; J gene: TRBJ1-5; clone size: few; V gene: TRBV30; CDR3 protein: CAWSVQANQPQHF; CDR3 DNA: TGTGCCTGGAGTGTACAGGCGAATCAGCCCCAGCATTTT
D gene: TRBD1; J gene: TRBJ2-3; clone size: few; V gene: TRBV5-1; CDR3 protein: CASSPGTGDNTDTQYF; CDR3 DNA: TGCGCCAGCAGCCCAGGGACAGGGGATAACACAGATACGCAGTATTTT
D gene: TRBD1; J gene: TRBJ2-7; clone size: NA; V gene: TRBV7-2; CDR3 protein: CASSFGTGGGYEQYF; CDR3 DNA: TGTGCCAGCAGCTTTGGGACAGGGGGTGGCTACGAGCAGTACTTC
D gene: NA; J gene: TRBJ1-5; clone size: NA; V gene: TRBV15; CDR3 protein: CATSRRGRNQPQHF; CDR3 DNA: TGTGCCACCAGCAGACGGGGGAGAAATCAGCCCCAGCATTTT
D gene: NA; J gene: TRBJ2-3; clone size: many; V gene: TRBV20-1; CDR3 protein: CSARQRESPTDTQYF; CDR3 DNA: TGCAGTGCTAGACAACGGGAGAGCCCCACAGATACGCAGTATTTT
D gene: NA; J gene: TRBJ2-7; clone size: few; V gene: TRBV7-3; CDR3 protein: CASSLYRGPTYEQYF; CDR3 DNA: TGTGCCAGCAGCTTATATCGCGGTCCTACCTACGAGCAGTACTTC
D gene: TRBD2; J gene: TRBJ2-3; clone size: many; V gene: TRBV20-1; CDR3 protein: CSARDGGTSGVRLSTQYF; CDR3 DNA: TGCAGTGCTAGAGATGGTGGGACTAGCGGGGTTAGATTATCTACGCAGTATTTT
D gene: TRBD2; J gene: TRBJ2-1; clone size: few; V gene: TRBV12-3/TRBV12-4; CDR3 protein: CASSSRTGGKEQFF; CDR3 DNA: TGTGCCAGCAGTTCCAGAACCGGGGGGAAAGAGCAGTTCTTC
D gene: TRBD2; J gene: TRBJ2-1; clone size: few; V gene: TRBV4-1; CDR3 protein: CASSQGPSGGYNEQFF; CDR3 DNA: TGCGCCAGCAGCCAAGGCCCTAGCGGGGGTTACAATGAGCAGTTCTTC
D gene: TRBD2; J gene: TRBJ2-1; clone size: many; V gene: TRBV4-1; CDR3 protein: CASSQAGLVENYNEQFF; CDR3 DNA: TGCGCCAGCAGCCAGGCGGGACTAGTGGAAAACTACAATGAGCAGTTCTTC
D gene: NA; J gene: TRBJ2-3; clone size: few; V gene: TRBV5-1; CDR3 protein: CASSFETGRHTQYF; CDR3 DNA: TGCGCCAGCAGCTTTGAGACGGGCCGGCATACGCAGTATTTT
D gene: TRBD1; J gene: TRBJ2-7; clone size: NA; V gene: TRBV28; CDR3 protein: CASRDRGLYEQYF; CDR3 DNA: TGTGCCAGCCGGGACAGGGGGCTCTACGAGCAGTACTTC
D gene: NA; J gene: TRBJ1-2; clone size: NA; V gene: TRBV5-1; CDR3 protein: CASSLGQGLVYGYTF; CDR3 DNA: TGCGCCAGCAGCTTGGGGCAGGGGCTTGTCTATGGCTACACCTTC
D gene: NA; J gene: TRBJ2-1; clone size: few; V gene: TRBV6-2/TRBV6-3; CDR3 protein: CASSYRASGHDEQFF; CDR3 DNA: TGTGCCAGCAGTTACCGAGCCTCCGGCCACGATGAGCAGTTCTTC
D gene: TRBD2; J gene: TRBJ2-5; clone size: many; V gene: TRBV6-1; CDR3 protein: CASTQLAGRGETQYF; CDR3 DNA: TGTGCCAGCACCCAATTAGCGGGACGGGGAGAGACCCAGTACTTC
D gene: NA; J gene: TRBJ2-1; clone size: few; V gene: TRBV18; CDR3 protein: CASSPRASGGNEQFF; CDR3 DNA: TGTGCCAGCTCTCCCAGGGCATCCGGGGGCAATGAGCAGTTCTTC
D gene: NA; J gene: TRBJ2-7; clone size: NA; V gene: TRBV4-2; CDR3 protein: CASSQGGLIYEQYF; CDR3 DNA: TGTGCCAGCAGCCAAGGGGGACTCATCTACGAGCAGTACTTC
D gene: TRBD2; J gene: TRBJ2-7; clone size: NA; V gene: TRBV4-3; CDR3 protein: CASSQGRDYWYEQYF; CDR3 DNA: TGCGCCAGCAGCCAAGGGCGGGACTACTGGTACGAGCAGTACTTC
D gene: TRBD2; J gene: TRBJ2-1; clone size: NA; V gene: TRBV5-1; CDR3 protein: CASSPRSGGAYNEQFF; CDR3 DNA: TGCGCCAGCAGCCCCCGATCCGGGGGGGCCTACAATGAGCAGTTCTTC
D gene: TRBD1; J gene: TRBJ2-1; clone size: few; V gene: TRBV7-2; CDR3 protein: CASSPDRGRFNEQFF; CDR3 DNA: TGTGCCAGCAGTCCCGACAGGGGGCGGTTCAATGAGCAGTTCTTC
D gene: TRBD1; J gene: TRBJ2-1; clone size: few; V gene: TRBV11-2; CDR3 protein: CASSPGTGRPRGSYNEQFF; CDR3 DNA: TGTGCCAGCAGCCCCGGGACAGGGAGGCCCCGTGGCTCCTACAATGAGCAGTTCTTC